The clone carrying this TCR beta chain was recorded once. Adults between roughly 18 and 90 years of age took part from some 25 US areas. Each participant's cohort was designated according to participant-reported clinical history. Trimming cost V 0 bases and J 10 bases, with 6 bases left between them. The CDR3 runs to 11 residues. Germline V gene sequence: CDR1 MGHRA, CDR2 YSYEKL. This sample stems from a study of blood T cell repertoires in COVID-19. For the study at large: The cDNA or gDNA used as material had been derived from T cells, B-cell-depleted T cells, or PBMCs.

The authors' processing: Reference gene primers were amplified, and this amplification served to estimate nucleated cell counts. Libraries were prepared by immunoSEQ multiplex PCR; TCRdb keeps only in-frame clonotypes and omits some of them. V and J calls and clone size are those listed in that table; D and trimming were worked out from the DNA. The sample has approximately 220,000 clones; more than 80% are singletons. The origin of this receptor is a middle-aged woman with acute COVID-19. V gene TRBV4-1 combines with J gene TRBJ1-1; unclear D gene. Sequencing input: PBMCs or T cells enriched from blood (not recorded which). The CDR3 region is CASSQDSRAFF. DNA for the CDR3: TGCGCCAGCAGCCAAGATTCGAGAGCTTTCTTT.